This TCR beta chain was captured in a study of cytomegalovirus exposure and HLA in healthy donors (dated by TCRdb to about 2017). Broadly, across the study: According to a later analysis, one platform produced both the 100 to 150 validation repertoires and the roughly 660 repertoires of the first cohort. The study aimed to test whether cataloging public T cell receptors could reveal signatures of past pathogen exposure. A separate validation cohort of about 110 different subjects was used in addition to the roughly 640-subject first cohort. To predict cytomegalovirus infection status, the study brought together high-throughput TCR immunosequencing, statistical association of individual TCRs with disease status, and machine learning.

Library construction relied on the immunoSEQ multiplex PCR assay. The source study handled its data this way. A statistical classification framework was built to diagnose cytomegalovirus status from the catalog of TCR beta chain sequences. Entries here come from immuneACCESS through TCRdb and include only in-frame sequences with V and J called. Some clones fail to appear in such tables; in the studies checked, an unresolved V gene covers under half of the shortfall, and the cause of the remainder is unknown. V, J and clone size reflect that table, while D and trimming were determined from the DNA. The sample data list some 210,000 clones, and roughly 84% of these were observed just once. Clones ranked in the top ten supply roughly 2% of the sample. What the research found in general, with its limitations: In the study, around 160 TCR beta chains were listed as associated with cytomegalovirus. In vitro tests confirmed that three of the cytomegalovirus-associated TCR beta chains recognize cytomegalovirus antigens. Of the cluster scores, 85% to 95% were above 0 in a later analysis, which found that TCRs clustered in the first cohort also tended to co-occur in the roughly 130 validation repertoires. It was suggested by the authors that the approach could potentially be generalized to other disease states and immunological phenotypes. A later analysis lacked HLA typing for the validation cohort, so it scored co-occurrence in that cohort across all 120 or so repertoires. Across donors, most TCR sequences were observed very rarely, whereas some public TCRs were present in many individuals. The classifier was reported to diagnose cytomegalovirus status with high specificity and sensitivity in both the original and validation cohorts.

Worth noting for this clone: Its specific antigen is unknown. No base qualities exist here, and no much larger clone lies one base off it.

Counted from cysteine to phenylalanine, this CDR3 has 14 amino acids. The read is trimmed to its CDR3 DNA, 42 bases read in frame from base 1. The germline V gene sets CDR1 to SNHLY and CDR2 to FYNNEI. Ends trimmed: V by 5 bases, J by 5 bases; bases unmatched to a gene: 7. The donors belonged to the validation cohort of 90 to 150 subjects, which was separate from the roughly 700-subject first cohort. This TCR derives from a woman under 30 in good health and CMV-seropositive. This sequence uses TRBV2 and TRBJ2-7; 9 junctional bases match TRBD2. Sequenced material: PBMCs. The DNA is TGTGCCAGCAGTAGCGGGAGGTCTATCAACGAGCAGTACTTC. Its product reads: CASSSGRSINEQYF.